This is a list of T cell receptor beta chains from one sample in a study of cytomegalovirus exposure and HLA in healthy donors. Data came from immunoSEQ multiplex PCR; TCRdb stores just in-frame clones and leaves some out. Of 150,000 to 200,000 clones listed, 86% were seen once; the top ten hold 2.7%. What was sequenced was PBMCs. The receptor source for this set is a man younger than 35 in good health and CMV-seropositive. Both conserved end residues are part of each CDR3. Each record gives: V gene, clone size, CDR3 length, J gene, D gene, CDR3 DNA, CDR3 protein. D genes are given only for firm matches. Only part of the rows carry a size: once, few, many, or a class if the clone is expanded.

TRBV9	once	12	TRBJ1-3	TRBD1	TGTGCCAGCAGCCCCCAGGGGGACACCATATATTTT	CASSPQGDTIYF
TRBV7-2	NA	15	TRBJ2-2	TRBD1	TGTGCCAGCAGCTACAGGGGGCTGAACACCGGGGAGCTGTTTTTT	CASSYRGLNTGELFF
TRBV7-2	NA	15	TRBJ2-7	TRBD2	TGTGCCAGCAGCATTAGCGGGAGGAGCTCCTACGAGCAGTACTTC	CASSISGRSSYEQYF
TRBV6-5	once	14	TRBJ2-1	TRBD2	TGTGCCAGCAGTCTAGCGGGAGGGTACAATGAGCAGTTCTTC	CASSLAGGYNEQFF
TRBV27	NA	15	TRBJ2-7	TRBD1	TGTGCCAGCAGTTTATCCGGGGACAGGGGCTACGAGCAGTACTTC	CASSLSGDRGYEQYF
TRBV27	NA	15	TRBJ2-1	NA	TGTGCCAGCAGCCATACTAGCCTGGGCTACAATGAGCAGTTCTTC	CASSHTSLGYNEQFF
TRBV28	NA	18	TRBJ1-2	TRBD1	TGTGCCAGCAGTTTACTCGGGACAGGCAAAGGAACTAACTATGGCTACACCTTC	CASSLLGTGKGTNYGYTF
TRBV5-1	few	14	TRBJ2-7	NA	TGCGCCAGCAGCCTGGACACCCCCCGCTACGAGCAGTACTTC	CASSLDTPRYEQYF
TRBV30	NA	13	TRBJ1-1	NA	TGTGCCTGGGGGGGCCAGGGAAACACTGAAGCTTTCTTT	CAWGGQGNTEAFF
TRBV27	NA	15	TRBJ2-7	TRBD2	TGTGCCAGCAGTTTGGTTATAGCGGGAACCTACGAGCAGTACTTC	CASSLVIAGTYEQYF
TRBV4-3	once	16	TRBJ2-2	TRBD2	TGCGCCAGCAGCCTGTTAGCGGGAACGAACACCGGGGAGCTGTTTTTT	CASSLLAGTNTGELFF
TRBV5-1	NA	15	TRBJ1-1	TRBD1	TGCGCCAGCAGCAATCACGACAGGGGAGACACTGAAGCTTTCTTT	CASSNHDRGDTEAFF
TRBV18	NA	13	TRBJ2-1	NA	TGTGCCAGCTCACCACGGACTCACAATGAGCAGTTCTTC	CASSPRTHNEQFF
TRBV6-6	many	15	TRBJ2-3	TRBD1	TGTGCCAGCAGTTACAGGGGGCGGGCTGGAGATACGCAGTATTTT	CASSYRGRAGDTQYF
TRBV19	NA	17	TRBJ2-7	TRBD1	TGTGCCAGTAGTATCACTTTCTTCCAGGGGGCTCTCTACGAGCAGTACTTC	CASSITFFQGALYEQYF
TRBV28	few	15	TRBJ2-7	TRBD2	TGTGCCAGCAGTTTAGCGGGAGCCAGATTGGGCGAGCAGTACTTC	CASSLAGARLGEQYF
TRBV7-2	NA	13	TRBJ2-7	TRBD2	TGTGCCAGCAGTTACGGACTAGCCTACGAGCAGTACTTC	CASSYGLAYEQYF
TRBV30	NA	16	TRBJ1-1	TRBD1	TGTGCCTGGAGTGGCCCCCGGGACAGGGTTAGGACTGAAGCTTTCTTT	CAWSGPRDRVRTEAFF
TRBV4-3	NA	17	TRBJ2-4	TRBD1	TGCGCCAGCAGCCAAGATCGACAGGGTGGTCTTCTAAACATTCAGTACTTC	CASSQDRQGGLLNIQYF
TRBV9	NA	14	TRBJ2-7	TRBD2	TGTGCCAGCAGCCTCTCTAGCGGCCCTTACGAGCAGTACTTC	CASSLSSGPYEQYF
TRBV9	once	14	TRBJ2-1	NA	TGTGCCAGCAGCGTAGGTGGCGGGGCGGATGAGCAGTTCTTC	CASSVGGGADEQFF
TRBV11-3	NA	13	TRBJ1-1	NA	TGTGCCAGCAGCCTCGAGCGAGGGACTGAAGCTTTCTTT	CASSLERGTEAFF
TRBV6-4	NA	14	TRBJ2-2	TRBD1	TGTGCCAGCAGTGACCCGGGACAGCCCGGGGAGCTGTTTTTT	CASSDPGQPGELFF
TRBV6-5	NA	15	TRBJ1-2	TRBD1	TGTGCCAGCAGTTACGCCTGGACAGGGGGCACTGGCTACACCTTC	CASSYAWTGGTGYTF
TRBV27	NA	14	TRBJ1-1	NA	TGTGCCAGCAGTTTTGGGCAGGGGAACACTGAAGCTTTCTTT	CASSFGQGNTEAFF
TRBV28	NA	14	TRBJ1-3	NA	TGTGCCAGCAGCCCAGGGGTCTCTGGAAACACCATATATTTT	CASSPGVSGNTIYF
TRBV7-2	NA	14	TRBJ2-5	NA	TGTGCCAGCAGCTTAGATCACAGGCAAGAGACCCAGTACTTC	CASSLDHRQETQYF
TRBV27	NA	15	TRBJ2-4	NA	TGTGCCAGCAGCAGCAGGTGGGAGGTCAAAAACATTCAGTACTTC	CASSSRWEVKNIQYF
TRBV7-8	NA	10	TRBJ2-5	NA	TGTGCCGTTGGTCGGGAGACCCAGTACTTC	CAVGRETQYF
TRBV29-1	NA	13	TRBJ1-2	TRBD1	TGCAGCGTCGAACGACAGGGCTTGGATGGCTACACCTTC	CSVERQGLDGYTF
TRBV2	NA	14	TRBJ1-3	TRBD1	TGTGCCAGCAGTTCCGACAGGGCCGGAAACACCATATATTTT	CASSSDRAGNTIYF
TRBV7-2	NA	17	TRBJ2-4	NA	TGTGCCAGCAGCTTAGCAGTGGGAGCGCTACCCAAAAACATTCAGTACTTC	CASSLAVGALPKNIQYF
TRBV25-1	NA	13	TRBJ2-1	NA	TGTGCCAGCAGTAGGGGCTCGGGTGGTGAGCAGTTCTTC	CASSRGSGGEQFF
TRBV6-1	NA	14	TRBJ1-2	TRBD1	TGTGCCAGCATCCTCACCGGGACAGCTAGTGGCTACACCTTC	CASILTGTASGYTF
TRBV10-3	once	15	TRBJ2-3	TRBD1	TGTGCCATCAGTGACAAGGGGGCTGGGCCAGATACGCAGTATTTT	CAISDKGAGPDTQYF
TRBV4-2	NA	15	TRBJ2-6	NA	TGTGCCAGCAGCACTGACACCTCTGGGGCCAACGTCCTGACTTTC	CASSTDTSGANVLTF
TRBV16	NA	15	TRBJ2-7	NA	TGTGCCAGCAGCCAATCTAGAGGCCTGCCCTCCGAGCAGTACTTC	CASSQSRGLPSEQYF
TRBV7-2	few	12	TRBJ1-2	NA	TGTGCCAGCAGCTCCTATACGTATGGCTACACCTTC	CASSSYTYGYTF
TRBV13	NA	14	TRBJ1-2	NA	TGTGCCAGCAGCTCCCCCAGCAGGCCCGAGGGCTACACCTTC	CASSSPSRPEGYTF
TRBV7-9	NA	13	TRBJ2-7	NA	TGTGCCAGCAGCCTGTCTAACCCCTACGAGCAGTACTTC	CASSLSNPYEQYF
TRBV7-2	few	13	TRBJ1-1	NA	TGTGCCAGCAGCCCAGGGAGGGCGGCTGAAGCTTTCTTT	CASSPGRAAEAFF
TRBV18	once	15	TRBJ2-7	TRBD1	TGTGCCAGCTCACCGTCCGGGACAGGGCCCTACGAGCAGTACTTC	CASSPSGTGPYEQYF
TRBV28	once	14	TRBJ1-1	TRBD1	TGTGCCAGCAGCCCGGGACAGGGAGGGGCTGAAGCTTTCTTT	CASSPGQGGAEAFF
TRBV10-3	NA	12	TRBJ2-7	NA	TGTGCCATCAGTGTGGACTCAGCTGGGCAGTACTTC	CAISVDSAGQYF
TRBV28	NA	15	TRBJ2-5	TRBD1	TGTGCCAGCAGTTTGACAGGGGGCGGAGGGGAGACCCAGTACTTC	CASSLTGGGGETQYF
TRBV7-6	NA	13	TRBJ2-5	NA	TGTGCCAGCAGCTTCGGACAGCAAGAGACCCAGTACTTC	CASSFGQQETQYF
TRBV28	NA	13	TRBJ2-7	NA	TGTGCCAGCAGCACAGGACTATACTACGAGCAGTACTTC	CASSTGLYYEQYF
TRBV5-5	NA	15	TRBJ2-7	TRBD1	TGTGCCAGCAGCTTGGGGGGACAGGGGGCGCCGGAGCAGTACTTC	CASSLGGQGAPEQYF
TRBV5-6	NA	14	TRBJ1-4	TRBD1	TGTGCCAGCAGCTTCGGGACAGGGTCAGAAAAACTGTTTTTT	CASSFGTGSEKLFF
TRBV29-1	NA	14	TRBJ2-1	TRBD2	TGCAGCGCCGCACTAGCGGAAATCTACAATGAGCAGTTCTTC	CSAALAEIYNEQFF
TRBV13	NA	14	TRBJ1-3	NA	TGTGCCAGCAGCTTAGTAGGGGTAGGAAACACCATATATTTT	CASSLVGVGNTIYF
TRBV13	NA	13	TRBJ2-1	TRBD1	TGTGCCAGCACGGACAGGGGGCTCGGGGAGCAGTTCTTC	CASTDRGLGEQFF
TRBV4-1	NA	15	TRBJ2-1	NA	TGCGCCAGCAGCCAAGATGGACAGAGTATTAATGAGCAGTTCTTC	CASSQDGQSINEQFF
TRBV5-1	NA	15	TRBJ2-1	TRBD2	TGCGCCAGCAGCCCCTGGCTAGCGGGAGTCGTTGAGCAGTTCTTC	CASSPWLAGVVEQFF